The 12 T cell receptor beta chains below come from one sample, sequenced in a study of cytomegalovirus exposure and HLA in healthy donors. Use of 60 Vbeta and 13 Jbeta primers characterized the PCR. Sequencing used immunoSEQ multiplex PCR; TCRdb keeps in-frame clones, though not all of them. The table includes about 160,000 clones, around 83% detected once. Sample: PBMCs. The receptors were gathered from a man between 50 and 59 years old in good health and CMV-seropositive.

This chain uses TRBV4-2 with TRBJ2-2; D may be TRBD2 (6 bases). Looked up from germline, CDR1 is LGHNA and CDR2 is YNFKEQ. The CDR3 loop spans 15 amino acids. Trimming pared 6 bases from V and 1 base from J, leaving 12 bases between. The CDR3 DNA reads TGTGCCAGCAGACTAGAAGCGGGGAACACCGGGGAGCTGTTTTTT. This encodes CASRLEAGNTGELFF.

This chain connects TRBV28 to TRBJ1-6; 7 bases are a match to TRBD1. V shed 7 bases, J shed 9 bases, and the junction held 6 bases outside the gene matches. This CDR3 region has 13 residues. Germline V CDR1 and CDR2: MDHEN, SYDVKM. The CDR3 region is CASTRDSRSPLHF. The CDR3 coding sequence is TGTGCCAGCACTCGGGACAGCCGTTCACCCCTCCACTTT.

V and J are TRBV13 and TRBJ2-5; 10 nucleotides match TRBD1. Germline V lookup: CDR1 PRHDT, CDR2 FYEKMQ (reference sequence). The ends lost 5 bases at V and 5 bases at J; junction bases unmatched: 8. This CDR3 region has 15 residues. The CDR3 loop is CASSLSGTGEETQYF. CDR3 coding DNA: TGTGCCAGCAGCCTAAGCGGGACAGGGGAGGAGACCCAGTACTTC.

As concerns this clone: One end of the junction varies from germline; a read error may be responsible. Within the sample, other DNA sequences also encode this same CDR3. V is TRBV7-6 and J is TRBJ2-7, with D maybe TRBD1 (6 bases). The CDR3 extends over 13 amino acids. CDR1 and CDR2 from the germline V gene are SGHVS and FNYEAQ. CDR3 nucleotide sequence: TGCGCCAGCAGCTTAGATCAGGGGCAGTCCCAGTACTTC. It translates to CASSLDQGQSQYF.

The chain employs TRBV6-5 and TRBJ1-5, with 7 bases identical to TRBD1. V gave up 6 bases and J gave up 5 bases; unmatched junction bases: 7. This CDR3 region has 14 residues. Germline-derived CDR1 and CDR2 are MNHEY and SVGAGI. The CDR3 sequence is CASSPRTGDQPQHF. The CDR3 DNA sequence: TGTGCCAGCAGCCCCCGGACAGGAGATCAGCCCCAGCATTTT.

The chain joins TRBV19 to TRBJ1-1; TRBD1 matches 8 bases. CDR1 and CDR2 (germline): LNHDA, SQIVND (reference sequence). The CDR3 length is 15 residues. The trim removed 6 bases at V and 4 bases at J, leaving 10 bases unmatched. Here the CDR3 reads CASRLNGQGGTEAFF. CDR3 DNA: TGTGCCAGTAGACTCAACGGACAGGGTGGCACTGAAGCTTTCTTT.

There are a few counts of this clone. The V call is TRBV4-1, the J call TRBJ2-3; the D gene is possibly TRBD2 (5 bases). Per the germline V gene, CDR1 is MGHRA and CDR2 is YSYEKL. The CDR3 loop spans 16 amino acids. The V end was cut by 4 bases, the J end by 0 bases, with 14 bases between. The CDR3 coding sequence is TGCGCCAGCAGCCCGCTAAGCGGTGCTAGCACAGATACGCAGTATTTT. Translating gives CASSPLSGASTDTQYF.

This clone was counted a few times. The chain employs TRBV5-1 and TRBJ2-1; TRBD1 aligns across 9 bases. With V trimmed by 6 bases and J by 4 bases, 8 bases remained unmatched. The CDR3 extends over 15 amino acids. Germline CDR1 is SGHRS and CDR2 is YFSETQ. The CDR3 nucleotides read TGCGCCAGCACCTCTACAGGGGGCGCTTACAATGAGCAGTTCTTC. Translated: CASTSTGGAYNEQFF.

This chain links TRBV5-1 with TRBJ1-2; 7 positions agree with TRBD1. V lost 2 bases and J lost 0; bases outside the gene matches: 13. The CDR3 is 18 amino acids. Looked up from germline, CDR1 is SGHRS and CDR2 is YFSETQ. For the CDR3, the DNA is TGCGCCAGCAGCTTCGAAGTACTGCGACAGGGTGCTAACTATGGCTACACCTTC. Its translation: CASSFEVLRQGANYGYTF.

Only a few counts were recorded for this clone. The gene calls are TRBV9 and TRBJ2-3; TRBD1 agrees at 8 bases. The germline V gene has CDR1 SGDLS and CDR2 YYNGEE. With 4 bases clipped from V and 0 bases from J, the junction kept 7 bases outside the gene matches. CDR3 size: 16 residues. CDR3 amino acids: CASSPQQGGSTDTQYF. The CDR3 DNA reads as TGTGCCAGCAGCCCCCAACAGGGGGGAAGCACAGATACGCAGTATTTT.

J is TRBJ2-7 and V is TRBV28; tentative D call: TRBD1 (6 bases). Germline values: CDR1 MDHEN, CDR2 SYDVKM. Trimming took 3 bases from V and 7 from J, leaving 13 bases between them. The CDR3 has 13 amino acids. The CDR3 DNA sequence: TGTGCCAGCAGTTTTCAGGGGATGAGGGAGCAGTACTTC. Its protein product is CASSFQGMREQYF.

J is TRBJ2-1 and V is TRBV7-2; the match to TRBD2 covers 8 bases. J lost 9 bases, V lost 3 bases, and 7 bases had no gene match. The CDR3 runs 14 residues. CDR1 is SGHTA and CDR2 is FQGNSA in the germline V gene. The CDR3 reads CASSFSGGPGEQFF. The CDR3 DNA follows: TGTGCCAGCAGCTTTTCGGGAGGGCCCGGTGAGCAGTTCTTC.